This paragraph reports one T cell receptor (beta chain). The data belong to a study of blood T cell repertoires in COVID-19. The wider study: Sites across the United States, Italy and Spain contributed samples from acute and convalescent COVID-19.

This CDR3 has 13 residues. The V end was cut by 2 bases, the J end by 4 bases, with 7 bases between. The germline V gene encodes CDR1 LGHNA and CDR2 YNFKEQ. This table comes from immunoSEQ multiplex PCR, and its TCRdb copy is limited to in-frame clones, with some not included. The sample includes 150,000 to 200,000 clones, roughly four fifths of them seen just once. The sample was peripheral blood. The receptor was isolated from a woman aged 40-49 years with acute or convalescent COVID-19. The chain recombines TRBV4-2 with TRBJ2-3; D is undetermined. The CDR3 loop is CASSQSAADTQYF. For the CDR3, the DNA is TGTGCCAGCAGCCAAAGTGCAGCAGATACGCAGTATTTT.